The rows below give T cell receptor beta chains drawn from one sample of a study of CD8 T cells in ankylosing spondylitis. TCRdb called the 5' RACE reads again in MiXCR, with one record for every CDR3 protein. The sample lists a few hundred thousand distinct CDR3 sequences; 7% to 9% were seen once. Source material: blood, either unsorted or a sorted T cell fraction (not recorded which). Receptors originate from a male donor with ankylosing spondylitis. Both conserved end residues are part of each CDR3.

V,length,CDR3
TRBV7-6,13,CASSPGPGNTIYF
TRBV15,15,CATSVRDRPYYEQYF
TRBV7-2,15,CASTPRRGGNQPQHF
TRBV10-3,15,CAISESLSGTDTQYF
TRBV6-2/TRBV6-3,19,CASSYVLAGAVKNTGELFF
TRBV12-3/TRBV12-4,15,CASSSSGRRYNEQFF
TRBV6-2/TRBV6-3,17,CASSLTGTGLAGYEQFF
TRBV5-1,16,CASSLGQRSTNEKLFF
TRBV7-2,17,CASSFNSLNSGANVLTF
TRBV12-5,17,CASGFGTSGSSYNEQFF
TRBV24-1,17,CATSDWDRDANTGELFF
TRBV12-3/TRBV12-4,15,CASSLSQGALNEQFF
TRBV7-2,14,CASSLVGSKNIQYF
TRBV7-2,16,CASSLGPGLAYNEQFF
TRBV7-6,17,CASSLARTGGNPYEQYF
TRBV7-3,14,CASSLLGPTDTQYF
TRBV3-1,14,CASSLRLNTDTQYF
TRBV11-2,15,CASSLRGAGEDEQYF
TRBV20-1,13,CSASSGATNPQHF
TRBV10-3,15,CATGITSGAQETQYF
TRBV4-1,13,CASRETGLETQYF
TRBV6-5,16,CASSYSGQEEHYGYTF
TRBV11-2,18,CASSLVILFGGADNEQFF
TRBV7-6,14,CASSLEQGDYEQYF
TRBV25-1,13,CASSDLRGYGYTF
TRBV27,13,CASSRGQGPLAFF
TRBV28,15,CASSLDANFPGELFF